This paragraph reports one T cell receptor beta chain. Its antigen is unidentified. The entry originates in a study of shared clonotypes between healthy human individuals. Assay used: immunoSEQ multiplex PCR; TCRdb lists only in-frame clones, some missing. Of some 2 million clones in the sample, 85% to 95% are singletons; the top ten hold 0.1% to 0.15%. Germline CDR1 is PRHDT and CDR2 is FYEKMQ (reference sequence). The CDR3 loop spans 16 amino acids. Trimming removed 1 base from V and 2 bases from J, with 12 bases in between. General observations from the study: Larger richness was generally estimated for naive than memory subsets.

CD45RA+ naive and CD45RA-negative memory subsets were separated from CD4+ cells. The chain combines TRBV13 with TRBJ2-1; weak D call: TRBD1 (7 bases). Sequencing input: naive CD4+ T cells sorted from blood. Subset of the sample: CD45RA+ positively selected. This sequence was found in a man between 18 and 35 years old in good health. The CDR3 sequence: CASSLAQGGTYNEQFF. Here the CDR3 DNA reads TGTGCCAGCAGCTTAGCCCAGGGGGGTACCTACAATGAGCAGTTCTTC.